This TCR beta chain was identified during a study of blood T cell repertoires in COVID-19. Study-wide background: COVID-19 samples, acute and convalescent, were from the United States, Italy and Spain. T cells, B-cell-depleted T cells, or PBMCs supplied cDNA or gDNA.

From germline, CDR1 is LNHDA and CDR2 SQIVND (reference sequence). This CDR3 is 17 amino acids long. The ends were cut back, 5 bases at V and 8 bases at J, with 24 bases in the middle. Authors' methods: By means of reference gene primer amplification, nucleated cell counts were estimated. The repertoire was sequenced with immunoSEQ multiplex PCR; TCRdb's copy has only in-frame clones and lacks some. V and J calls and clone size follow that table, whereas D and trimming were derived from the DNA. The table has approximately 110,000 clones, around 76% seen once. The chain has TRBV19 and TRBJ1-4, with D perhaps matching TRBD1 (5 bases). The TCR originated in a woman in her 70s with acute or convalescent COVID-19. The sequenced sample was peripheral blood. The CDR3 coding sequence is TGTGCCAGTAGTGCAACCCTACAGGACGCGACTCGGGAAAAACTGTTTTTT. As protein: CASSATLQDATREKLFF.